These 19 T cell receptor beta chains originate from one sample sequenced in a study of OX40 agonist ivuxolimab in advanced cancers. Profiled with immunoSEQ multiplex PCR; TCRdb holds only in-frame clones, not every one. This table has over 45,000 clones, 70% to 90% appearing once. This sample comprised CD4+ or CD8+ T cells sorted from blood, obtained in a trial of the OX40 agonist ivuxolimab. The receptors here all came from an adult with an advanced solid tumor such as melanoma, head and neck, liver or kidney cancer.

The CDR3: CASSQTSGGPRNEQFF. The CDR3 DNA reads TGTGCCAGCAGCCAGACTAGCGGGGGGCCTCGCAATGAGCAGTTCTTC. The chain combines TRBV14 with TRBJ2-1, with 13 bases lining up with TRBD2. V trimming: 3 bases; J trimming: 6 bases; junction bases outside the gene matches: 5. The germline V gene has CDR1 SGHDN and CDR2 FVKESK. The CDR3 runs 16 residues.

This clone was seen a handful of times. The genes are TRBV7-2 and TRBJ1-5; tentatively, D is TRBD1 (5 bases). In germline, CDR1 is SGHTA, CDR2 FQGNSA. V lost 0 bases to trimming and J lost 4 bases, with 13 bases between them. The CDR3 runs 16 residues. CDR3 coding DNA: TGTGCCAGCAGCTTAGCATCGACAGAAAAGAATCAGCCCCAGCATTTT. Protein product: CASSLASTEKNQPQHF.

About this clone itself: The same CDR3 also results from other DNA sequences found in this sample. The V call is TRBV6-1, the J call TRBJ1-2, with a possible D match to TRBD1 (5 bases). From germline, CDR1 is MNHNS and CDR2 SASEGT. Trimming took off 0 bases at V and 4 bases at J, with 6 bases between the two ends. This CDR3 comprises 13 residues. CDR3 sequence (DNA): TGTGCCAGCAGTGAAGCAAGGGGCTATGGCTACACCTTC. This codes for CASSEARGYGYTF.

V usage is TRBV5-1 and J usage is TRBJ1-2; 7 positions match TRBD1. CDR1 and CDR2 from the germline V gene are SGHRS and YFSETQ. The CDR3 has 16 residues. J was trimmed by 2 bases and V by 4 bases; bases with no gene match: 11. CDR3 coding DNA: TGCGCCAGCAGCCTACTTTATGGGACAGACAACTATGGCTACACCTTC. Encoded protein: CASSLLYGTDNYGYTF.

The chain couples TRBV29-1 to TRBJ2-6; D gene ambiguous. The CDR3 is made up of 13 amino acids. V was shortened by 6 bases and J by 1 base, with 7 bases between the two germline ends. The germline CDR1 and CDR2 sequences are SQVTM and ANQGSEA. CDR3 sequence: CSVAPSGANVLTF. The CDR3 nucleotides are TGCAGCGTGGCCCCTTCTGGGGCCAACGTCCTGACTTTC.

Regarding this clone: Distinct nucleotide sequences in the sample also encode this CDR3. The rearrangement links TRBV2 to TRBJ2-1; TRBD2 might be the D (6 bases). Between the trimmed V and J ends, which lost 6 bases and 0 bases, there was a span of 24 bases. The germline CDR1 and CDR2 sequences are SNHLY and FYNNEI. CDR3 size: 19 residues. The CDR3 nucleotides are TGTGCCAGCAGCCACCTTCAGGGACTGGCGTTGAGCTCCTACAATGAGCAGTTCTTC. Protein: CASSHLQGLALSSYNEQFF.

J is TRBJ2-5 and V is TRBV5-1; the D gene is possibly TRBD2 (6 bases). This CDR3 is 15 amino acids long. The V gene lost 0 bases and the J gene lost 5 bases, with 14 bases spanning the gap. In germline, CDR1 is SGHRS, CDR2 YFSETQ. The DNA for the CDR3 is TGCGCCAGCAGCTTGGCCGGGGGTTTCGGGGAGACCCAGTACTTC. Translated: CASSLAGGFGETQYF.

The V gene is TRBV6-5, the J gene TRBJ1-6; 12 nucleotides align to TRBD1. CDR1 and CDR2 (germline): MNHEY, SVGAGI. Trimming cost V 0 bases and J 9 bases; bases outside gene matches: 3. The CDR3 extends over 16 amino acids. The CDR3 DNA reads as TGTGCCAGCAGTTACTCCGGGACAGGGGGCCGTTCACCCCTCCACTTT. It yields the protein CASSYSGTGGRSPLHF.

The gene calls are TRBV5-1 and TRBJ1-2; 7 positions agree with TRBD1. Germline V lookup: CDR1 SGHRS, CDR2 YFSETQ. The V segment lost 0 bases and the J segment 7 bases; nucleotides outside the gene matches: 6. The CDR3 is made up of 14 amino acids. CDR3 sequence: CASSLGTGGVGYTF. The CDR3 nucleotides read TGCGCCAGCAGCTTGGGGACAGGCGGAGTTGGCTACACCTTC.

V gene TRBV7-6 combines with J gene TRBJ2-7, with 7 positions matching TRBD1. Germline V gives CDR1 SGHVS, CDR2 FNYEAQ. The CDR3 extends over 14 amino acids. Losses at the gene ends were 5 bases for V and 0 bases for J; bases not matched to a gene: 4. DNA for the CDR3: TGTGCCAGCAGCGCACGGGACAGCTCCTACGAGCAGTACTTC. This encodes CASSARDSSYEQYF.

This clone came up once. The genes are TRBV7-9 and TRBJ2-7; D unclear. V lost 2 bases and J 2 bases, leaving 22 bases between the germline ends. There are 18 residues in the CDR3. CDR1 SEHNR and CDR2 FQNEAQ come from the germline V gene (reference sequence). CDR3 in amino acids: CASSLNLVAWQVAYEQYF. The CDR3 DNA is TGTGCCAGCAGCTTAAATCTGGTTGCTTGGCAGGTAGCCTACGAGCAGTACTTC. Full variable domain (remainder filled in from reference TRBV7-9 and TRBJ2-7): DTGVSQNPRHKITKRGQNVTFRCDPISEHNRLYWYRQTLGQGPEFLTYFQNEAQLEKSRLLSDRFSAERPKGSFSTLEIQRTEQGDSAMYLCASSLNLVAWQVAYEQYFGPGTRLTVT.

V usage is TRBV6-1 and J usage is TRBJ2-4; D might be TRBD1 (6 bases). Germline CDR1 and CDR2: MNHNS and SASEGT. The CDR3 extends over 15 amino acids. With 6 bases removed from V and 1 base from J, the gap between germline ends came to 13 bases. The CDR3 loop is CASRARQGAKNIQYF. CDR3 DNA sequence: TGTGCCAGCAGGGCGAGGCAGGGGGCCAAAAACATTCAGTACTTC.

The chain recombines TRBV30 with TRBJ1-2; 8 positions agree with TRBD1. The trim removed 6 bases at V and 5 bases at J, leaving 11 bases unmatched. CDR1 and CDR2 (germline): GTSNPN, SVGIG (reference sequence). The CDR3 has 14 residues. The CDR3 sequence: CACRGQGSWYGYTF. The CDR3 DNA reads as TGTGCCTGTCGAGGACAGGGCAGTTGGTATGGCTACACCTTC.

The chain uses TRBV7-6 and TRBJ1-2; maybe TRBD1 (5 bases). The CDR3 consists of 15 residues. Germline V lookup: CDR1 SGHVS, CDR2 FNYEAQ. Trimming removed 4 bases from V and 2 bases from J, with 14 bases in between. CDR3 residues: CASSSSGSANYGYTF. The CDR3 region has the DNA TGTGCCAGCAGCTCTTCAGGGTCTGCAAACTATGGCTACACCTTC.

This rearrangement joins TRBV30 to TRBJ2-3, with D perhaps matching TRBD1 (6 bases). Germline assignment: CDR1 GTSNPN and CDR2 SVGIG (reference sequence). The length of the CDR3 is 15 residues. Deletions cut 1 base from V and 0 bases from J, with 11 bases between. In nucleotides, the CDR3 is TGTGCCTGGAGTGAAACAGGGTTTAGCACAGATACGCAGTATTTT. Translated: CAWSETGFSTDTQYF. The full variable domain, rest sourced from reference TRBV30 and TRBJ2-3, is SQTIHQWPATLVQPVGSPLSLECTVEGTSNPNLYWYRQAAGRGLQLLFYSVGIGQISSEVPQNLSASRPQDRQFILSSKKLLLSDSGFYLCAWSETGFSTDTQYFGPGTRLTVL.

The chain uses TRBV2 and TRBJ2-2, with a possible D match to TRBD2 (6 bases). CDR3 length: 14 amino acids. V was clipped by 6 bases and J by 5 bases, with 13 bases between them. The germline V gene has CDR1 SNHLY and CDR2 FYNNEI. The CDR3 bases are TGTGCCAGCAGGAGGAGGGAGGTAACCGGGGAGCTGTTTTTT. Its protein is CASRRREVTGELFF.

This clone was detected only once. The V gene is TRBV19, the J gene TRBJ2-7; D is possibly TRBD2 (5 bases). The CDR3 is 13 residues long. Germline values: CDR1 LNHDA, CDR2 SQIVND (reference sequence). V dropped 3 bases and J dropped 2 bases, with 8 bases sitting between them. In nucleotides, the CDR3 is TGTGCCAGTAGTATCTCCGGGACCTACGAGCAGTACTTC. It yields the protein CASSISGTYEQYF.

The chain uses TRBV19 and TRBJ1-4; possible D gene TRBD1, 6 bases. The CDR3 runs 15 residues. Trimming removed 6 bases at V and 0 bases at J, with 11 bases between. Germline V gene data show CDR1 as LNHDA and CDR2 as SQIVND (reference sequence). The CDR3 DNA reads TGTGCCAGTAGACGGACAGCTGCAACTAATGAAAAACTGTTTTTT. It translates to CASRRTAATNEKLFF.

This sequence joins TRBV11-3 and TRBJ1-1, with TRBD1 identical over 8 bases. CDR3 length: 13 amino acids. Germline V gene sequence: CDR1 SGHNT, CDR2 YENEEA. V dropped 3 bases and J dropped 5; count of bases not matched to a gene: 2. The chain's CDR3 is CASSLTGVTEAFF. CDR3 sequence (DNA): TGTGCCAGCAGCTTGACAGGGGTGACTGAAGCTTTCTTT.